What follows is one T cell receptor beta chain and its context. These data are taken from a study of blood T cells in healthy people across ages. A J-beta primer mix and a sample-barcoded 5' primer were used in a second PCR of roughly 6 to 11 cycles. TCRdb recomputed calls from the 5' RACE reads with MiXCR, one row per CDR3 protein. The sample lists hundreds of thousands of distinct CDR3 sequences; about 42% were seen once. The germline V gene has CDR1 LGHNA and CDR2 YSLEER. The V segment lost 7 bases and the J segment 6 bases; nucleotides outside the gene matches: 5. The CDR3 length is 14 residues. The TCR originated in a man older than 75 in good health. Sample: blood. V gene TRBV4-3 combines with J gene TRBJ2-3, with 12 bases aligning to TRBD2. This CDR3 is CASNLGLAGDTQYF. The DNA for the CDR3 is TGCGCCAGCAACCTAGGACTAGCGGGGGATACGCAGTATTTT.